The rows below give T cell receptor beta chains drawn from one sample of a study of T-cell memory formation after mild COVID-19. TCRdb independently ran MiXCR on the 5' RACE reads; one entry per CDR3 protein. This sample yields some 320,000 distinct CDR3 sequences, of which roughly an eighth are seen a single time; 21% belongs to the top ten. Sequences were obtained from PBMCs or a T cell subset sorted from them (not recorded which). The receptors come from a man aged 18 to 29 who had mild COVID-19 (a few samples of this study predate the infection). Cell type and time point are not known. CDR3s include the opening cysteine and the closing phenylalanine or tryptophan. Fields, in order: J gene, clone size, V gene, D gene, CDR3 DNA, CDR3 protein. D genes are given only for firm matches. Expanded clones are given a class, and other clones once, few, many or no size at all.

>TRBJ1-1|.|TRBV6-5|.
TGTGCCAGCAGAGGACAGATCAACACTGAAGCTTTCTTT
CASRGQINTEAFF
>TRBJ1-1|.|TRBV7-9|TRBD1
TGTGCCAGCAGCGAAGATCCGGGACAGGTAGGGATGAACACTGAAGCTTTCTTT
CASSEDPGQVGMNTEAFF
>TRBJ2-4|.|TRBV6-5|TRBD2
TGTGCCAGCAGTACCCCCGGGGGGAACATTCAGTACTTC
CASSTPGGNIQYF
>TRBJ2-3|many|TRBV6-5|TRBD1
TGTGCCAGCAGTCCAACGGACAGGGGGCCCACAGATACGCAGTATTTT
CASSPTDRGPTDTQYF
>TRBJ2-3|.|TRBV7-9|.
TGTGCCAGCAGCTCCACCGGGACAAGAGTCACAGATACGCAGTATTTT
CASSSTGTRVTDTQYF
>TRBJ2-7|.|TRBV29-1|.
TGCAGCGCGTTGACTGAGGGCTCCTACGAGCAGTACTTC
CSALTEGSYEQYF
>TRBJ1-2|.|TRBV6-2/TRBV6-3|TRBD1
TGTGCCAGCAGTTACGGAGGGGGCGATGGCTACACCTTC
CASSYGGGDGYTF
>TRBJ2-5|few|TRBV12-3/TRBV12-4|.
TGTGCCAGCAGTTTGTACCCAGGGGGGGCCCAGTACTTC
CASSLYPGGAQYF
>TRBJ2-1|.|TRBV6-2/TRBV6-3|.
TGTGCCAGCAGTTACTCGGGACTTATTAAAGGAAATGAGCAGTTCTTC
CASSYSGLIKGNEQFF
>TRBJ1-6|.|TRBV6-1|.
TGTGCCAGCAGTGAGGGGGATCTGGGGAGTTCACCCCTCCACTTT
CASSEGDLGSSPLHF
>TRBJ1-2|many|TRBV7-9|.
TGTGCCAGCAGCCGGGTTTTATTTGGGGGCTACACCTTC
CASSRVLFGGYTF
>TRBJ2-7|.|TRBV10-3|TRBD1
TGTGCCACCGCTGGACAGGGTGACATCTACGAGCAGTACTTC
CATAGQGDIYEQYF
>TRBJ1-2|few|TRBV6-5|.
TGTGCCAGCAGTTATCTCTACCCAATAGATGGCTACACCTTC
CASSYLYPIDGYTF
>TRBJ2-4|few|TRBV4-3|.
TGCGCCAGCAGCCAAGCGGGAGCAATTACTAGCACTCAGTACTTC
CASSQAGAITSTQYF
>TRBJ2-3|many|TRBV5-1|.
TGCGCCAGCAGTAGCGCGGCGGGGCCAAGCACAGATACGCAGTATTTT
CASSSAAGPSTDTQYF
>TRBJ2-7|.|TRBV27|.
TGTGCCAGCAGTTTAAAACCTGGGACACAATTCTCCTACGAGCAGTACTTC
CASSLKPGTQFSYEQYF
>TRBJ2-5|.|TRBV12-3/TRBV12-4|TRBD2
TGTGCCAGCAGTATCAGCGGGGGGCCGCTCCAGGGGGAGACCCAGTACTTC
CASSISGGPLQGETQYF
>TRBJ2-3|.|TRBV5-1|.
TGCGCCAGCAGCTCAAGTTCGTCAAGCACAGATACGCAGTATTTT
CASSSSSSSTDTQYF
>TRBJ1-1|few|TRBV5-1|.
TGCGCCAGCAGTGGGGGGCCGTCTTTGAACACTGAAGCTTTCTTT
CASSGGPSLNTEAFF
>TRBJ1-5|.|TRBV29-1|TRBD1
TGCAGCGTAGGACAGGGGTTTCAGCCCCAGCATTTT
CSVGQGFQPQHF
>TRBJ1-2|.|TRBV7-9|.
TGTGCCGGTCAAGGAGCTTGGGGCTACACCTTC
CAGQGAWGYTF
>TRBJ2-3|few|TRBV6-5|.
TGTGCCAGCAGTTACCCGGGAGCCGATACGCAGTATTTT
CASSYPGADTQYF
>TRBJ1-1|.|TRBV3-1|.
TGTGCCAGCAGTGGAATGGAGGCTGAAGCTTTCTTT
CASSGMEAEAFF
>TRBJ1-1|.|TRBV15|.
TGTGCCACCACCCTCCGGGGTGGTCACACTGAAGCTTTCTTT
CATTLRGGHTEAFF
>TRBJ2-3|.|TRBV7-2|TRBD2
TGTGCCAGCAGCAGAGAACTGGAGAGAGCGGGGGACTCAGATACGCAGTATTTT
CASSRELERAGDSDTQYF
>TRBJ2-4|few|TRBV7-2|.
TGTGCCAGCAGCCAGCGGGGGACAGCGCTAGCCAAAAACATTCAGTACTTC
CASSQRGTALAKNIQYF
>TRBJ2-1|.|TRBV12-3/TRBV12-4|.
TGTGCCAGCAGTCTCTCGGGAGCACAGTTCTTC
CASSLSGAQFF
>TRBJ1-2|few|TRBV7-2|.
TGTGCCAGCAGCTTACTTGCCCAGGGGTTAAGCTATGGCTACACCTTC
CASSLLAQGLSYGYTF
>TRBJ1-1|many|TRBV4-1|.
TGCGCCAGCAGCCAAGAACCTAAGGGATCCTTAGGCACTGAAGCTTTCTTT
CASSQEPKGSLGTEAFF
>TRBJ2-2|few|TRBV6-5|.
TGTGCCAGCAGGCGCCTCGCGAACACCGGGGAGCTGTTTTTT
CASRRLANTGELFF
>TRBJ2-2|few|TRBV9|.
TGTGCCAGCAGCGTAGTTGACAGGAACACCGGGGAGCTGTTTTTT
CASSVVDRNTGELFF
>TRBJ2-7|few|TRBV7-2|.
TGTGCCAGCAGCTTGGGAGCGGTGCAGTACTTC
CASSLGAVQYF
>TRBJ2-3|many|TRBV5-1|.
TGCGCCAGCAGCTCGCGGGCATCTGTGACAGATACGCAGTATTTT
CASSSRASVTDTQYF
>TRBJ2-1|few|TRBV5-6|TRBD2
TGTGCCAGCAGCTTGGTAGAGGCTAGCGGAGCTGAGCAGTTCTTC
CASSLVEASGAEQFF
>TRBJ2-1|.|TRBV11-2|.
TGTGCCAGCAGCTTAGGGCCTACAGTATACAATGAGCAGTTCTTC
CASSLGPTVYNEQFF
>TRBJ2-3|few|TRBV6-1|TRBD2
TGTGCCAGCAGTTTACAACCGGGACTAGCGGGGGTCAGCACAGATACGCAGTATTTT
CASSLQPGLAGVSTDTQYF
>TRBJ1-3|.|TRBV4-1|TRBD1
TGCGCCAGCAGCCAAGGACAGGGTGGTGGAAACACCATATATTTT
CASSQGQGGGNTIYF
>TRBJ2-2|.|TRBV5-4|TRBD1
TGTGCCAGCAGCTACAGGGGAGTTCCCGGGGAGCTGTTTTTT
CASSYRGVPGELFF
>TRBJ2-3|many|TRBV7-2|TRBD2
TGTGCCAGCAGAGGCGGGGGAAGCACAGATACGCAGTATTTT
CASRGGGSTDTQYF
>TRBJ1-1|many|TRBV18|.
TGTGCCAGCTCACCTCTCGGGGAGGGGACTGAAGCTTTCTTT
CASSPLGEGTEAFF
>TRBJ1-1|few|TRBV5-4|TRBD1
TGTGCCAGCAGCCCCGGCGGACAGGCGGACACTGAAGCTTTCTTT
CASSPGGQADTEAFF
>TRBJ1-3|few|TRBV7-9|.
TGTGCCAGCAGCTTCAAGGGGATCTCTGGAAACACCATATATTTT
CASSFKGISGNTIYF
>TRBJ2-3|many|TRBV5-6|TRBD1
TGTGCCAGCAGCTTAGGGGGCCCAGATACGCAGTATTTT
CASSLGGPDTQYF
>TRBJ1-2|.|TRBV20-1|.
TGCAGTGCTAGGGACAATAACTATGGCTACACCTTC
CSARDNNYGYTF
>TRBJ1-5|.|TRBV7-9|.
TGTGCCAGCAGCCCTATTCTGTCAGTGGGCAATCAGCCCCAGCATTTT
CASSPILSVGNQPQHF
>TRBJ2-5|many|TRBV7-2|.
TGTGCCAGCAGCTTCCCTGTCCAAGAGACCCAGTACTTC
CASSFPVQETQYF
>TRBJ1-1|few|TRBV2|.
TGTGCCAGCACGATGGGGATGCACACTGAAGCTTTCTTT
CASTMGMHTEAFF